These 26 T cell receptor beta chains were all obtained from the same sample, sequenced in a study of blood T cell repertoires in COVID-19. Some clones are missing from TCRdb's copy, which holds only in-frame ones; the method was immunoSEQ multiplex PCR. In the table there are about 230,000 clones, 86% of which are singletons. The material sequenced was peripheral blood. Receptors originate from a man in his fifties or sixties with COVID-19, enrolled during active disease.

CDR3 DNA sequence: TGCGCCAGCAGCTCCGGGACAGGGGGCTCCTACGAGCAGTACTTC. Residues: CASSSGTGGSYEQYF. The V gene is TRBV4-1, the J gene TRBJ2-7; 11 nucleotides align to TRBD1. The CDR3 is 15 amino acids. J was trimmed by 0 bases and V by 5 bases; bases with no gene match: 3. CDR1 and CDR2 from the germline V gene are MGHRA and YSYEKL.

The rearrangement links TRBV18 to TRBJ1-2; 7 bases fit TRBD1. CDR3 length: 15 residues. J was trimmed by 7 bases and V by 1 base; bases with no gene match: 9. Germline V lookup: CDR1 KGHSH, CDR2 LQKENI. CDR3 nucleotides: TGTGCCAGCTCACCACGGGCACAGGGGTCTGGTGGCTACACCTTC. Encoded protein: CASSPRAQGSGGYTF.

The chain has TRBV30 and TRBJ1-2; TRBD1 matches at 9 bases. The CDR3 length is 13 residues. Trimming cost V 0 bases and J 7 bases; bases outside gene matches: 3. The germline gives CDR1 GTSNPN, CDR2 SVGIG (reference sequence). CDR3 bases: TGTGCCTGGAGTGTACTGGACAGGGGTGGCTACACCTTC. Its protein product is CAWSVLDRGGYTF.

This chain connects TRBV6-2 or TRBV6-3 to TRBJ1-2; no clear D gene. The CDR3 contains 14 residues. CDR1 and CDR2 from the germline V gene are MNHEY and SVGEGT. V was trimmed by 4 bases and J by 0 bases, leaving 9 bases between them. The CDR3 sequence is CASSSGRANYGYTF. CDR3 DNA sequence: TGTGCCAGCAGTTCGGGAAGAGCTAACTATGGCTACACCTTC.

CDR3 coding DNA: TGTGCCAGCAGCTTTAGCGGCTCTGGGGCCAACGTCCTGACTTTC. Protein product: CASSFSGSGANVLTF. V usage is TRBV4-2 and J usage is TRBJ2-6, with a tentative D call TRBD2 (6 bases). The V gene lost 5 bases and the J gene lost 0 bases, with 8 bases spanning the gap. From germline, CDR1 is LGHNA and CDR2 YNFKEQ. This CDR3 contains 15 residues.

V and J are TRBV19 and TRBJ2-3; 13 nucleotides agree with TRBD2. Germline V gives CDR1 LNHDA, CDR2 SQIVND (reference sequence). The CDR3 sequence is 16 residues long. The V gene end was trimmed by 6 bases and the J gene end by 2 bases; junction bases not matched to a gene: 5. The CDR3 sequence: CASSPLAGGPTDTQYF. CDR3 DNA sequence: TGTGCCAGTAGCCCACTAGCGGGGGGGCCCACAGATACGCAGTATTTT.

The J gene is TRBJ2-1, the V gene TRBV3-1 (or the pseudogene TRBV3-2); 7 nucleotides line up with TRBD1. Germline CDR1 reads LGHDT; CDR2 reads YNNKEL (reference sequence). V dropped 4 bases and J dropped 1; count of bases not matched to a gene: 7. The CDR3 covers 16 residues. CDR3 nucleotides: TGTGCCAGCAGCCGCAGACAGGGCGGATCCTACAATGAGCAGTTCTTC. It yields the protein CASSRRQGGSYNEQFF.

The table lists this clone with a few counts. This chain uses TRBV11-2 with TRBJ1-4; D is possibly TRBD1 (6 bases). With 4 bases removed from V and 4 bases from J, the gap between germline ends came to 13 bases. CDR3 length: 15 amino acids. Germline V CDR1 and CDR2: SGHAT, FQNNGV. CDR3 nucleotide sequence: TGTGCCAGCAGCTCCCCACAGGGAAATAATGAAAAACTGTTTTTT. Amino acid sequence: CASSSPQGNNEKLFF.

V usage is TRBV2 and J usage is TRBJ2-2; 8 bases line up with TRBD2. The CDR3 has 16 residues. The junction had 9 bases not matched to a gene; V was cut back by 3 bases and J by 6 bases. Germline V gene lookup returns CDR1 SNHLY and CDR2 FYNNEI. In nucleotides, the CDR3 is TGTGCCAGCAGTGAGCGGGGGGCCCCTCGCCCCGGGGAGCTGTTTTTT. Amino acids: CASSERGAPRPGELFF.

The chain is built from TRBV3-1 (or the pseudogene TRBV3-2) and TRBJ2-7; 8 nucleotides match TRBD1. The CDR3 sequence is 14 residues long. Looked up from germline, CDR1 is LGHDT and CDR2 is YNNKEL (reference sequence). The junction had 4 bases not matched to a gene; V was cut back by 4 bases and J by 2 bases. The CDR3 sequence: CASSPWDRTYEQYF. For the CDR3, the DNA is TGTGCCAGCAGCCCGTGGGACAGGACCTACGAGCAGTACTTC.

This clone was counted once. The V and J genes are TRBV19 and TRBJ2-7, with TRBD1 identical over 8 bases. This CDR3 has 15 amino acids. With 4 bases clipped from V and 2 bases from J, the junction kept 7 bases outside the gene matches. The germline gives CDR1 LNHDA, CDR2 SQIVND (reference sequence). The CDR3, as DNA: TGTGCCAGTAGTACCGACGGACAGGGAGCCTACGAGCAGTACTTC. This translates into CASSTDGQGAYEQYF.

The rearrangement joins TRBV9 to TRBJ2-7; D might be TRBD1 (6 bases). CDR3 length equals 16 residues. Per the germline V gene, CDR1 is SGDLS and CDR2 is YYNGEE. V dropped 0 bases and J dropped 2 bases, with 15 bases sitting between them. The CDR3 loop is CASSVAFGTSTYEQYF. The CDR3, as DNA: TGTGCCAGCAGCGTAGCTTTTGGGACATCCACCTACGAGCAGTACTTC.

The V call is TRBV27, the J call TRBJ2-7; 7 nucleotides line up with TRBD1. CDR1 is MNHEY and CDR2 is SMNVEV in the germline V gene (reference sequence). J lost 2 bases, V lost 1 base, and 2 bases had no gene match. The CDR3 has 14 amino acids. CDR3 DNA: TGTGCCAGCAGTTTATGGGACAGAACCTACGAGCAGTACTTC. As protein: CASSLWDRTYEQYF.

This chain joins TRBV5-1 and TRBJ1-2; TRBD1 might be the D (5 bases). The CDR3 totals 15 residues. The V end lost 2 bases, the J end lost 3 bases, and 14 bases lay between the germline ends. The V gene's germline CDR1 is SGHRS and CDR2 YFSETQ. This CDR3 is CASSFGGDPYYGYTF. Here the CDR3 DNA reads TGCGCCAGCAGCTTCGGGGGGGACCCCTACTATGGCTACACCTTC.

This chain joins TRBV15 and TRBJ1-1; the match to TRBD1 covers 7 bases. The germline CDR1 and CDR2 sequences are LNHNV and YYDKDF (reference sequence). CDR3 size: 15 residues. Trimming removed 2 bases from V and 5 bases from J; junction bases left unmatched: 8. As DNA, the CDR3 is TGTGCCACCAGCAGACAACAGGGGTGGGGGACTGAAGCTTTCTTT. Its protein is CATSRQQGWGTEAFF.

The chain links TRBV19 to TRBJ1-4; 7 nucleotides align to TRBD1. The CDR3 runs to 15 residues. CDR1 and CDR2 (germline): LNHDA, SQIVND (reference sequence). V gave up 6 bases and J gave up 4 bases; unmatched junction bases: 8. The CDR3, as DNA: TGTGCCAGTAGCCCCCCAACAGGGGTTAATGAAAAACTGTTTTTT. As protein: CASSPPTGVNEKLFF.

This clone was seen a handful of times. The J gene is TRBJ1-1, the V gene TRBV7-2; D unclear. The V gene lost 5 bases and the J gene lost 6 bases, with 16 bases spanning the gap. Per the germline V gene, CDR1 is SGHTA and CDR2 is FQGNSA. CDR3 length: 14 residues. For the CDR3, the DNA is TGTGCCAGCAGCCCTCTTACAACCCGGGCTGAAGCTTTCTTT. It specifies CASSPLTTRAEAFF.

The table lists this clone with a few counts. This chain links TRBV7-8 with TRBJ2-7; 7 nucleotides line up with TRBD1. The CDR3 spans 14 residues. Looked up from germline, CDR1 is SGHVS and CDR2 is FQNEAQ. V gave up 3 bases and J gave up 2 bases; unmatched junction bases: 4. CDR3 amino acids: CASSLTGKAYEQYF. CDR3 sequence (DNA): TGTGCCAGCAGCTTGACAGGGAAGGCCTACGAGCAGTACTTC.

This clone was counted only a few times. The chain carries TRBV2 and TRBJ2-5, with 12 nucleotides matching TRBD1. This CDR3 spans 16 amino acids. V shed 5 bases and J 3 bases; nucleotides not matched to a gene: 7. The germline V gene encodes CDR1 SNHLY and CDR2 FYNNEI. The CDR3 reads CASSTGQGAPEETQYF. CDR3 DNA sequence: TGTGCCAGCAGTACGGGACAGGGGGCGCCGGAAGAGACCCAGTACTTC. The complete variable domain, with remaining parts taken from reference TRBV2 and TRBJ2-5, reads EPEVTQTPSHQVTQMGQEVILRCVPISNHLYFYWYRQILGQKVEFLVSFYNNEISEKSEIFDDQFSVERPDGSNFTLKIRSTKLEDSAMYFCASSTGQGAPEETQYFGPGTRLLVL.

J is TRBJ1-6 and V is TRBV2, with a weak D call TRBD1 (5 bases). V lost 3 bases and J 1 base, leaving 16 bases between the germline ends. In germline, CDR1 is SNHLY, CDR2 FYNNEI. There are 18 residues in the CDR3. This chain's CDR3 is CASSDPKIGGSYNSPLHF. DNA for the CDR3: TGTGCCAGCAGTGACCCCAAGATCGGGGGTTCCTATAATTCACCCCTCCACTTT.

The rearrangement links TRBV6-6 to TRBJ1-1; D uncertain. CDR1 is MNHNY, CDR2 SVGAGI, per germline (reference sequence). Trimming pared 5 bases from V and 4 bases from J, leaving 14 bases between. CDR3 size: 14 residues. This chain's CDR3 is CASSQTRAGTEAFF. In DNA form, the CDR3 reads TGTGCCAGCAGTCAGACCAGAGCGGGCACTGAAGCTTTCTTT.

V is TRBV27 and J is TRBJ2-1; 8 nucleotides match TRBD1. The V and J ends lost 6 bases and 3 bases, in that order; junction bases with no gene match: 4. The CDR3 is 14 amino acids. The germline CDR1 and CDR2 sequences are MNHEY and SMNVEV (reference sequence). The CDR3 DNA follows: TGTGCCAGCAGGGCGGGACAGGACTACAATGAGCAGTTCTTC. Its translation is CASRAGQDYNEQFF.

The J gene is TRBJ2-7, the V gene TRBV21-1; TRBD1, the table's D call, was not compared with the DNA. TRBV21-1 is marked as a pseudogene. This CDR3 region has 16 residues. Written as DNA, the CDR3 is TGTGCCAGCAGCAATAGTCGGGACAGGGGGCTTCAGGAGCAGTACTTC. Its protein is CASSNSRDRGLQEQYF.

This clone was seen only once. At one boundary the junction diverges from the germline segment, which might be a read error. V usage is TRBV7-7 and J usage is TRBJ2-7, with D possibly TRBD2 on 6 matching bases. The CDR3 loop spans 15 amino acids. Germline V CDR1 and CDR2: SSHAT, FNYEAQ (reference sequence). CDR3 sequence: CASSSRDSSSYEQYF. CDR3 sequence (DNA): TGTGCTAGCAGCTCCCGGGACTCTAGCTCCTACGAGCAGTACTTC.

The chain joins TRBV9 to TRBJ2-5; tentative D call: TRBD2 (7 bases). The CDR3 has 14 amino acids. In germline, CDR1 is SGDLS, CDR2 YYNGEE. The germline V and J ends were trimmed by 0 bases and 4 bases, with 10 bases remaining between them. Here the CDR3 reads CASSVEGGRETQYF. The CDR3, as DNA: TGTGCCAGCAGCGTAGAGGGGGGGAGAGAGACCCAGTACTTC.

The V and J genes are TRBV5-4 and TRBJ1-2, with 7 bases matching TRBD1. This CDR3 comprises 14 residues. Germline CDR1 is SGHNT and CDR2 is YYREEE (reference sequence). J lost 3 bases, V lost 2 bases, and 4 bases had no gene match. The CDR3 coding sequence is TGTGCCAGCAGCTTAGGACAGGCGGACTATGGCTACACCTTC. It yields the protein CASSLGQADYGYTF. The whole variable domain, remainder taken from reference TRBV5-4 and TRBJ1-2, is ETGVTQSPTHLIKTRGQQVTLRCSSQSGHNTVSWYQQALGQGPQFIFQYYREEENGRGNFPPRFSGLQFPNYSSELNVNALELDDSALYLCASSLGQADYGYTFGSGTRLTVV.